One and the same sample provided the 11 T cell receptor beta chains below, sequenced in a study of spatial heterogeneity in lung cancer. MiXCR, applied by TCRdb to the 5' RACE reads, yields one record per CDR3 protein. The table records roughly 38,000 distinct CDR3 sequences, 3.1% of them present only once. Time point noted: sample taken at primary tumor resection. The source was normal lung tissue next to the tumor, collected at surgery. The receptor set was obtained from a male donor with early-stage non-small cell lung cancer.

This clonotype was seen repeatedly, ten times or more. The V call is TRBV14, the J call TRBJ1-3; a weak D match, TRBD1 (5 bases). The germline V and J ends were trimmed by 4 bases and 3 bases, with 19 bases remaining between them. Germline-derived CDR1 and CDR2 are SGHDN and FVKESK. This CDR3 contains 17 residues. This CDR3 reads CASSPWDHGIIGNTIYF. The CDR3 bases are TGTGCCAGCAGCCCCTGGGACCACGGCATTATTGGAAACACCATATATTTT.

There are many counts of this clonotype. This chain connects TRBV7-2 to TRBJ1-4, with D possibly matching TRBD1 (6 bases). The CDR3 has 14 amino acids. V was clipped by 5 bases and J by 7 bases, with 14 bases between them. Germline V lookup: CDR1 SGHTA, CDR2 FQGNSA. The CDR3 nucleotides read TGTGCCAGCAGCCCCGATGGGGGCGTTGAAAAACTGTTTTTT. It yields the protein CASSPDGGVEKLFF.

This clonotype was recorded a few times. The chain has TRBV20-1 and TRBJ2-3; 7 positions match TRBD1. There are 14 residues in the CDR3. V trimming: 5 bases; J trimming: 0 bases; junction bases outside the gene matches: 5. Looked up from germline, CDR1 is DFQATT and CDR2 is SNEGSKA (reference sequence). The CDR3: CSAVRDSSTDTQYF. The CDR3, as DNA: TGCAGTGCTGTACGGGACAGTAGCACAGATACGCAGTATTTT.

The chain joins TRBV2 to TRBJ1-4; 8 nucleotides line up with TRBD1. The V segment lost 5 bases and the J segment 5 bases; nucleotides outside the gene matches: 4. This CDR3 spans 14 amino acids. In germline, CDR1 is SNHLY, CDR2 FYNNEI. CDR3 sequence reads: CASSPDRDNEKLFF. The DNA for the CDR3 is TGTGCCAGCAGTCCGGACAGGGACAATGAAAAACTGTTTTTT.

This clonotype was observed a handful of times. CDR3 DNA: TGTGCCAGCAGCTTAGCGGGCAGGGATGGCTACACCTTC. It is translated as CASSLAGRDGYTF. The chain carries TRBV11-2 and TRBJ1-2; tentatively, D is TRBD1 (5 bases). Germline V gene sequence: CDR1 SGHAT, CDR2 FQNNGV. The CDR3 is made up of 13 amino acids. Trimming left V 1 base short and J 6 bases short, with 9 bases between.

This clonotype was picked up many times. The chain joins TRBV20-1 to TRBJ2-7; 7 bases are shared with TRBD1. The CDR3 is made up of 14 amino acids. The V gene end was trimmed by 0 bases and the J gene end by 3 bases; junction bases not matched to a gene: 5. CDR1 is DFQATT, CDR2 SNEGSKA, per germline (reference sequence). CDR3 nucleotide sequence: TGCAGTGCTAGAGACGCCCGGACAGGCTACGAGCAGTACTTC. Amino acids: CSARDARTGYEQYF.

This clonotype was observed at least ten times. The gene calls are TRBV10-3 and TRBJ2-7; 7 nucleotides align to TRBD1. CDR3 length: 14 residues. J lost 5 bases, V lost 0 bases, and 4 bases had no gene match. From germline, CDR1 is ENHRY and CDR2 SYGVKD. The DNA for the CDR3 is TGTGCCATCAGTGAGTCGACAGGGAAAGACGAGCAGTACTTC. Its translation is CAISESTGKDEQYF.

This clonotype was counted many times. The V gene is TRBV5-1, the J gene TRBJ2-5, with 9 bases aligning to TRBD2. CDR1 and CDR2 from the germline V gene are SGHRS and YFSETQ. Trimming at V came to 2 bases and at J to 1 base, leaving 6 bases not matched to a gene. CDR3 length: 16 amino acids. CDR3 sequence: CASSLLSGSLQETQYF. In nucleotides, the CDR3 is TGCGCCAGCAGCTTACTTAGCGGGAGTCTCCAAGAGACCCAGTACTTC.

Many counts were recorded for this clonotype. The DNA for the CDR3 is TGCGCCAGCAGCTTGGACTGGGGACCAGATACGCAGTATTTT. This codes for CASSLDWGPDTQYF. V and J are TRBV5-1 and TRBJ2-3; D assignment may be TRBD1 or TRBD2 (5 bases each). V lost 0 bases and J lost 4, with 9 bases in between. There are 14 residues in the CDR3. Germline CDR1 SGHRS, CDR2 YFSETQ.

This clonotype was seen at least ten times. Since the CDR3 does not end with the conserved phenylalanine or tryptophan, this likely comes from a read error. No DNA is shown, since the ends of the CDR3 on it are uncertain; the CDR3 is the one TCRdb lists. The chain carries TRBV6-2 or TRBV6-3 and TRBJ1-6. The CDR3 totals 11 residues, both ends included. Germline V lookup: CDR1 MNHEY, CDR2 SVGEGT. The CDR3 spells CASSYPGTAVV.

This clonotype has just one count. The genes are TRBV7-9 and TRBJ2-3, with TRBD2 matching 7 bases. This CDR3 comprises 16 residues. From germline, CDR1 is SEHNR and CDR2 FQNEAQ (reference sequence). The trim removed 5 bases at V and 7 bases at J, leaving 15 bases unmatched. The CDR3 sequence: CASSLKAGTATNTQYF. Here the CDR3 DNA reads TGTGCCAGCAGCCTAAAAGCGGGAACGGCTACTAATACGCAGTATTTT.